Listed below are T cell receptor beta chains from one sample, sequenced in a study of immune evolution from preneoplasia to lung adenocarcinoma. The data were produced by immunoSEQ multiplex PCR, yet TCRdb's version contains in-frame clones alone and is incomplete. The sample has around 6,000 clones, 65% to 80% seen once. The specimen was FFPE lung adenocarcinoma in situ tissue. These receptors came from a donor aged 70 or older with lung adenocarcinoma. The CDR3 runs from the conserved cysteine through the conserved F or W. Each record gives: D gene, J gene, V gene, clone size, CDR3 protein, CDR3 DNA. D genes are given only for firm matches. Some rows mark clone size as missing; the rest say once, few, many or name a class of expanded clone.

>TRBD2|TRBJ2-1|TRBV2|few
CASRPSSGIEQFF
TGTGCCAGCAGGCCTTCTAGCGGGATTGAGCAGTTCTTC
>NA|TRBJ2-5|TRBV19|NA
CASTPSGRQETQYF
TGTGCCAGTACCCCCTCCGGACGACAAGAGACCCAGTACTTC
>NA|TRBJ1-2|TRBV7-9|NA
CASSLASGFEDGYTF
TGTGCCAGCAGCTTAGCTTCCGGCTTCGAGGATGGCTACACCTTC
>NA|TRBJ2-1|TRBV5-1|NA
CASSPIGGTNEQFF
TGCGCCAGCAGCCCAATTGGGGGGACCAATGAGCAGTTCTTC
>NA|TRBJ1-1|TRBV14|NA
CASSQDFTEAFF
TGTGCCAGCAGCCAAGACTTCACTGAAGCTTTCTTT
>NA|TRBJ1-2|TRBV29-1|NA
CSVSGGFLGRDGYTF
TGCAGCGTTTCGGGAGGGTTTTTAGGGCGAGATGGCTACACCTTC
>TRBD2|TRBJ2-1|TRBV6-6|once
CASSYSAGGLDEQFF
TGTGCCAGCAGTTACAGCGCGGGAGGGCTGGATGAGCAGTTCTTC
>NA|TRBJ1-1|TRBV7-2|once
CASRTNGTKSDTEAFF
TGTGCCAGCAGGACCAACGGGACAAAATCGGACACTGAAGCTTTCTTT
>NA|TRBJ1-4|TRBV25-1|NA
CASSPRGVGVGEKLFF
TGTGCCAGCAGCCCTAGAGGTGTGGGGGTTGGGGAAAAACTGTTTTTT
>NA|TRBJ1-3|TRBV9|NA
CASSVGGTGNTIYF
TGTGCCAGCAGCGTCGGAGGGACTGGAAACACCATATATTTT
>TRBD2|TRBJ2-7|TRBV11-2|few
CASSLLTGGEGEQYF
TGTGCCAGCAGCTTACTTACGGGAGGTGAAGGAGAGCAGTACTTC
>NA|TRBJ1-1|TRBV29-1|NA
CSVEFTNTEALF
TGCAGCGTTGAGTTCACGAACACTGAAGCTCTCTTT
>NA|TRBJ2-7|TRBV5-1|NA
CASSLTSLSQQYF
TGCGCCAGCAGCTTGACTAGCCTCTCCCAGCAGTACTTC
>NA|TRBJ2-1|TRBV18|NA
CASSPQSPPNEQFF
TGTGCCAGCTCACCGCAGAGTCCCCCAAATGAGCAGTTCTTC
>TRBD2|TRBJ2-3|TRBV11-2|NA
CASSFGTIAGDTQYF
TGTGCCAGCAGCTTCGGGACTATCGCAGGGGATACGCAGTATTTT
>TRBD1|TRBJ1-1|TRBV7-3|NA
CASSATGQDTEAFF
TGTGCCAGCAGCGCGACAGGGCAGGACACTGAAGCTTTCTTT
>NA|TRBJ1-4|TRBV6-6|NA
CASSYSSSNEKLFF
TGTGCCAGCAGTTACTCGAGTTCGAATGAAAAACTGTTTTTT
>NA|TRBJ2-3|TRBV7-9|NA
CASSLPPGLHTDTQYF
TGTGCCAGCAGCTTGCCTCCGGGACTCCACACAGATACGCAGTATTTT
>TRBD1|TRBJ1-2|TRBV9|NA
CASSAGTGYGYTF
TGTGCCAGCAGCGCTGGGACAGGCTATGGCTACACCTTC
>NA|TRBJ2-7|TRBV4-1|NA
CASSQGLRWDTYEQYF
TGCGCCAGCAGCCAAGGTCTCCGTTGGGACACCTACGAGCAGTACTTC
>TRBD2|TRBJ2-7|TRBV6-5|NA
CASSYSIAGGPNEQYF
TGTGCCAGCAGTTACTCGATAGCGGGAGGGCCCAACGAGCAGTACTTC
>TRBD2|TRBJ2-1|TRBV15|few
CATKSSGDYNEQFF
TGTGCCACCAAGTCTAGCGGGGACTACAATGAGCAGTTCTTC
>NA|TRBJ1-1|TRBV28|NA
CASSDRNTEAFF
TGTGCCAGCAGCGACAGAAACACTGAAGCTTTCTTT
>TRBD1|TRBJ1-5|TRBV5-1|NA
CASIGQGNQPQHF
TGCGCCAGCATCGGACAGGGTAATCAGCCCCAGCATTTT
>NA|TRBJ2-5|TRBV29-1|once
CSVSTTGVETQYF
TGCAGCGTTTCCACCACAGGAGTTGAGACCCAGTACTTC
>NA|TRBJ2-1|TRBV11-2|NA
CASSNLQGNEQFF
TGTGCCAGCAGCAACCTCCAGGGGAATGAGCAGTTCTTC
>TRBD1|TRBJ2-5|TRBV18|NA
CASSPPTNRGQETQYF
TGTGCCAGCTCACCCCCGACTAACAGGGGACAAGAGACCCAGTACTTC
>NA|TRBJ2-1|TRBV15|NA
CATSSRSGAYNEQFF
TGTGCCACCAGCAGTAGGAGTGGGGCCTACAATGAGCAGTTCTTC
>NA|TRBJ1-4|TRBV6-1|NA
CASTTLGPNEKLFF
TGTGCCAGCACCACACTGGGACCTAATGAAAAACTGTTTTTT
>NA|TRBJ1-4|TRBV5-6|NA
CASSWGGGGYNEKLFF
TGTGCCAGCAGCTGGGGGGGTGGCGGATATAATGAAAAACTGTTTTTT
>TRBD2|TRBJ2-7|TRBV10-3|few
CAINSGRAGEQYF
TGTGCCATAAATAGCGGGAGGGCTGGGGAGCAGTACTTC
>NA|TRBJ1-2|TRBV7-6|NA
CASSSGPEDGYTF
TGTGCCAGCAGCTCGGGACCGGAGGATGGCTACACCTTC
>NA|TRBJ1-3|TRBV27|NA
CASRSSSGNTIYF
TGTGCCAGCCGCTCCAGCTCTGGAAACACCATATATTTT